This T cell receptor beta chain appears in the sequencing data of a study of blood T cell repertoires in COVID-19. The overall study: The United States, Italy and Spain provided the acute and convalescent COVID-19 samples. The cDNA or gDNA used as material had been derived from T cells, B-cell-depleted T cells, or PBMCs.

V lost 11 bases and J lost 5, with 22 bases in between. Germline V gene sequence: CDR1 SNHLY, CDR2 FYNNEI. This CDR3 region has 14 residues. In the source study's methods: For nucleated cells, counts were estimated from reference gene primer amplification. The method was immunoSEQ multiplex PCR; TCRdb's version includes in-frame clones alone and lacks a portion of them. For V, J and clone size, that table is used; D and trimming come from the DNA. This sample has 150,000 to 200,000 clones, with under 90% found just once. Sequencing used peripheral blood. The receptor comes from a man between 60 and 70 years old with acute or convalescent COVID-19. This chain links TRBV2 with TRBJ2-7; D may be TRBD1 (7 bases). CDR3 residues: CASMEARGVDEQYF. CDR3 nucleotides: TGTGCCTCTATGGAGGCCAGGGGGGTGGACGAGCAGTACTTC.